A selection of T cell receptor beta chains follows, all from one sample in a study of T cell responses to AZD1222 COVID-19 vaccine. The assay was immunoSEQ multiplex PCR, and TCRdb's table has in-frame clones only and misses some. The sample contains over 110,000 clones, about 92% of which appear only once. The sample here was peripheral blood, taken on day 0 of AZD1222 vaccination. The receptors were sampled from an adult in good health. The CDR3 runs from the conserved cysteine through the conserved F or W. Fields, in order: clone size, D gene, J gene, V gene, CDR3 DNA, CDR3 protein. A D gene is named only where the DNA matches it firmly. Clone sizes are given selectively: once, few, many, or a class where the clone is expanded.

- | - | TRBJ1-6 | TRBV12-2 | TGTGCAAGTCGCTCCGGGGACGTCGGGGATAATTCACCCCTCCACTTT | CASRSGDVGDNSPLHF
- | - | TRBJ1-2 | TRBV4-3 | TGCGCCAGCAGCCAAGAAGGTCCGGGGGCAAGAGCCTATGGCTACACCTTC | CASSQEGPGARAYGYTF
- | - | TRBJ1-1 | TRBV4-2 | TGTGCCAGCAGCCAAGCGTCGGGCACTGAAGCTTTCTTT | CASSQASGTEAFF
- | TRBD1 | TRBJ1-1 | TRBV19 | TGTGCCAGTAGTACCGAACAGGGGGCAATCGGCACTGAAGCTTTCTTT | CASSTEQGAIGTEAFF
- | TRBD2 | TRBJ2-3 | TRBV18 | TGTGCCAGCTCAGATCTAAGCGGGACCACAGATACGCAGTATTTT | CASSDLSGTTDTQYF
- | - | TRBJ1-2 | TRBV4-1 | TGCGCCAGCAGCCCGCCAGTCGGGAAGTGGGGCTACACCTTC | CASSPPVGKWGYTF
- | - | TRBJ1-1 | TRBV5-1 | TGCGCCAGCAGCTTGGAGGGGGTCACTGAAGCTTTCTTT | CASSLEGVTEAFF
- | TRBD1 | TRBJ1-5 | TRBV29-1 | TGCAGCGCCCAGACAGGGAGCAATCAGCCCCAGCATTTT | CSAQTGSNQPQHF
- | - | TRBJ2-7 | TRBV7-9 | TGTGCCAGCAGCAAAGAAGCGGGTAGCTCCTACGAGCAGTACTTC | CASSKEAGSSYEQYF
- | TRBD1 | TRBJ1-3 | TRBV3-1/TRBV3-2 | TGTGCCAGCAGCCTTCCGGGACAGGGAGACCCTTGGTGTAGAAACACCATATATTTT | CASSLPGQGDPWCRNTIYF
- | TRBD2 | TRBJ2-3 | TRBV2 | TGTGCCAGCGGCCGTTGGGGGGGAGGCACAGATACGCAGTATTTT | CASGRWGGGTDTQYF
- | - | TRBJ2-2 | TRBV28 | TGTGCCAGCGTGGGGCAGCCAACGAACACCGGGGAGCTGTTTTTT | CASVGQPTNTGELFF
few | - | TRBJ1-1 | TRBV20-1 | TGCAGTGCTAGGGGGGACACTGAAGCTTTCTTT | CSARGDTEAFF
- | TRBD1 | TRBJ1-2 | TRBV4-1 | TGCGCCAGCAGCCAAGTAGGACAGGCCCTCTATGGCTACACCTTC | CASSQVGQALYGYTF